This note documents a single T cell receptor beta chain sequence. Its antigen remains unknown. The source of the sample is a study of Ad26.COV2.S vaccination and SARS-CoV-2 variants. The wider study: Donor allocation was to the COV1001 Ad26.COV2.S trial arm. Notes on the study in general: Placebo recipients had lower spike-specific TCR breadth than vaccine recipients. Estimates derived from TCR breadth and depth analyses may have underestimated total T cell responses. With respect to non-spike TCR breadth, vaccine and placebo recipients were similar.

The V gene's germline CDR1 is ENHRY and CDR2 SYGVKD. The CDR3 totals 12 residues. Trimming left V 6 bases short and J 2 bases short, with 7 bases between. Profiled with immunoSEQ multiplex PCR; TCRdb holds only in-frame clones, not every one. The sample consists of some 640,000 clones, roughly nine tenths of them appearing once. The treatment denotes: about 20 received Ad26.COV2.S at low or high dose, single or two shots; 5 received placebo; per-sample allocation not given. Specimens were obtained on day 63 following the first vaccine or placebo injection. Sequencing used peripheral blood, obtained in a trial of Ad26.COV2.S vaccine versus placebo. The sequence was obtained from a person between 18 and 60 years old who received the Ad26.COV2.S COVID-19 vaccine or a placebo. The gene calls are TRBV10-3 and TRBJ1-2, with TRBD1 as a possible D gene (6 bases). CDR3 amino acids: CAIRGQNYGYTF. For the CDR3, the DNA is TGTGCCATCAGAGGACAGAACTATGGCTACACCTTC.